This T cell receptor (beta chain) was recorded in a study of T cells in localized non-small cell lung cancer. The junction had 12 bases not matched to a gene; V was cut back by 3 bases and J by 5 bases. CDR1 SGHDT and CDR2 YYEEEE come from the germline V gene. This CDR3 region has 19 residues. Worth noting for this clone: Its antigen is as yet unknown.

Assay: immunoSEQ multiplex PCR; the TCRdb copy retains only in-frame clones and omits some. There are some 50,000 clones in the sample; more than 85% occur only once, and around 17% lies in the top ten. Study results and limitations: Multi-region tumor sequencing was not done, so intratumor heterogeneity could not be excluded. Adjacent lung held a median about 57 of the top 100 tumor clones. Elevated blood T cell density was associated with longer overall survival. There was higher T cell clonality in uninvolved adjacent lung than in tumor, and it was highest there.

J is TRBJ1-6 and V is TRBV5-6; 12 bases agree with TRBD1. This clonotype was sampled from a female donor with stage II lung adenocarcinoma. The sample was PBMCs, taken before any cancer treatment. The CDR3 sequence: CASSYRMGTGGADNSPLHF. DNA of the CDR3: TGTGCCAGCAGCTATCGAATGGGGACAGGGGGCGCAGATAATTCACCCCTCCACTTT.